The 20 T cell receptor beta chains reported below all come from one sample, sequenced in a study of shared clonotypes between healthy human individuals. Assay used: immunoSEQ multiplex PCR; TCRdb lists only in-frame clones, some missing. The profile covers 1,400,000 or so clones, with 98% appearing a single time and roughly 0.35% taken by the ten largest. Sequencing was done on a sample of naive CD4+ T cells sorted from blood. The subset was: CD45RA+ positively selected. These receptors all come from a man younger than 40 in good health.

CDR3 protein: CASSNRQGANQPQHF. CDR3 nucleotides: TGTGCCAGCAGTAACAGACAGGGGGCCAATCAGCCCCAGCATTTT. J is TRBJ1-5 and V is TRBV6-5; 10 bases are a match to TRBD1. Germline trimming cut 5 bases from V and 3 bases from J; bases unmatched to any gene: 4. The CDR3 covers 15 residues. In germline, CDR1 is MNHEY, CDR2 SVGAGI.

To note about this clone: The sample contains more than one DNA sequence encoding this CDR3. This chain joins TRBV19 and TRBJ1-2; 7 nucleotides match TRBD1. Germline loops: CDR1 LNHDA, CDR2 SQIVND (reference sequence). V lost 6 bases, J lost 5 bases, and 6 bases stayed unmatched. There are 13 residues in the CDR3. The CDR3 sequence: CASSPDRTYGYTF. As DNA, the CDR3 is TGTGCCAGTAGCCCGGACAGGACTTATGGCTACACCTTC.

V gene TRBV6-5 combines with J gene TRBJ1-4, with D possibly being TRBD1 (5 bases). Trimming stripped 4 bases from V and 0 bases from J, with 9 bases between. This CDR3 is built from 15 residues. Germline V gives CDR1 MNHEY, CDR2 SVGAGI. The CDR3 DNA is TGTGCCAGCAGTTCACAGGCTGCAACTAATGAAAAACTGTTTTTT. Amino acid sequence: CASSSQAATNEKLFF.

The rearrangement uses TRBV18 and TRBJ1-1; D gene unclear. The CDR3 covers 15 residues. Germline lookup yields CDR1 KGHSH and CDR2 LQKENI. V was clipped by 4 bases and J by 1 base, with 13 bases between them. CDR3 sequence (DNA): TGTGCCAGCTCACAACAACCCCCTGCGAACACTGAAGCTTTCTTT. This encodes CASSQQPPANTEAFF.

V gene TRBV28 combines with J gene TRBJ2-2; TRBD2 matches 9 bases. The trim removed 4 bases at V and 2 bases at J, leaving 11 bases unmatched. Germline V CDR1 and CDR2: MDHEN, SYDVKM. This CDR3 is built from 18 residues. The CDR3 spells CASSSPAGGTVNTGELFF. The DNA of the CDR3 is TGTGCCAGCAGTTCTCCAGCGGGAGGCACAGTCAACACCGGGGAGCTGTTTTTT.

The chain links TRBV14 to TRBJ2-7; weak D call: TRBD1 (6 bases). Trimming cost V 1 base and J 1 base, with 14 bases left between them. Germline V gives CDR1 SGHDN, CDR2 FVKESK. This CDR3 region has 16 residues. The CDR3 spells CASSQAQEQGSYEQYF. The DNA of the CDR3 is TGTGCCAGCAGCCAAGCGCAGGAGCAGGGGTCCTACGAGCAGTACTTC.

V and J are TRBV1 and TRBJ2-7; TRBD1, the table's D call, lacks a check against the DNA. TRBV1 is deemed a pseudogene. The CDR3 is made up of 17 amino acids. CDR3 coding DNA: TGCACCAGCAGCCGAAGATCGGGACAGGGACAATCCTACGAGCAGTACTTC. It is translated as CTSSRRSGQGQSYEQYF.

The chain couples TRBV10-2 to TRBJ2-7; 8 nucleotides line up with TRBD1. This CDR3 contains 14 residues. Germline assignment: CDR1 WSHSY and CDR2 SAAADI. V shed 6 bases and J 2 bases; nucleotides not matched to a gene: 6. The CDR3 sequence: CASSRQGIPYEQYF. DNA for the CDR3: TGCGCCAGCAGCCGACAGGGGATCCCCTACGAGCAGTACTTC.

The rearrangement links TRBV10-2 to TRBJ2-7; TRBD1 agrees at 7 bases. Trimming at V came to 10 bases and at J to 0 bases, leaving 3 bases not matched to a gene. The V gene's germline CDR1 is WSHSY and CDR2 SAAADI. This CDR3 contains 12 residues. Written as DNA, the CDR3 is TGCGCCACTTGGGACAGCTCCTACGAGCAGTACTTC. Protein sequence: CATWDSSYEQYF.

The chain has TRBV5-4 and TRBJ2-2, with 9 nucleotides matching TRBD2. This CDR3 is built from 16 residues. From germline, CDR1 is SGHNT and CDR2 YYREEE (reference sequence). The junction had 6 bases not matched to a gene; V was cut back by 3 bases and J by 3 bases. The CDR3 DNA is TGTGCCAGCAGCTCCGGGCGGGAGGGGTACACCGGGGAGCTGTTTTTT. This codes for CASSSGREGYTGELFF.

V is TRBV7-2 and J is TRBJ2-4; 9 bases map to TRBD1. Per the germline V gene, CDR1 is SGHTA and CDR2 is FQGNSA. Losses at the gene ends were 4 bases for V and 2 bases for J; bases not matched to a gene: 9. This CDR3 has 17 amino acids. The CDR3: CASSSPGQGLTKNIQYF. The CDR3, as DNA: TGTGCCAGCAGCTCCCCGGGACAGGGTCTGACCAAAAACATTCAGTACTTC.

The sample holds one count of this clone. The J gene is TRBJ1-3, the V gene TRBV5-5, with a weak D call TRBD1 (5 bases). Germline CDR1 SGHKS, CDR2 YYEKEE (reference sequence). The V and J ends lost 2 bases and 4 bases respectively, with 16 bases between them. CDR3 length equals 16 residues. Here the CDR3 reads CASSLRQIRAGNTIYF. Written as DNA, the CDR3 is TGTGCCAGCAGCTTACGACAGATACGAGCCGGAAACACCATATATTTT.

This chain links TRBV5-1 with TRBJ2-1; D gene uncertain. Per germline, CDR1 SGHRS and CDR2 YFSETQ. V lost 2 bases and J lost 0, with 6 bases in between. This CDR3 region has 14 residues. The CDR3, as DNA: TGCGCCAGCAGCTTCCAGAGCTCCTACAATGAGCAGTTCTTC. It encodes CASSFQSSYNEQFF.

This rearrangement joins TRBV18 to TRBJ2-1; no reliable D call. The germline gives CDR1 KGHSH, CDR2 LQKENI. The V end was cut by 5 bases, the J end by 8 bases, with 19 bases between. The CDR3 sequence is 15 residues long. The CDR3 loop reads CASSIWTTFRDEQFF. The CDR3, as DNA: TGTGCCAGCTCAATCTGGACCACCTTCCGGGATGAGCAGTTCTTC. Full variable domain (rest looked up from reference TRBV18 and TRBJ2-1): NAGVMQNPRHLVRRRGQEARLRCSPMKGHSHVYWYRQLPEEGLKFMVYLQKENIIDESGMPKERFSAEFPKEGPSILRIQQVVRGDSAAYFCASSIWTTFRDEQFFGPGTRLTVL.

The chain has TRBV5-1 and TRBJ2-7, with 11 bases lining up with TRBD2. V was clipped by 4 bases and J by 6 bases; unmatched bases: 6. Germline CDR1 is SGHRS and CDR2 is YFSETQ. This CDR3 spans 14 amino acids. The CDR3 coding sequence is TGCGCCAGCAGCCCGGGACTAGCGGTTGGCGAGCAGTACTTC. Protein: CASSPGLAVGEQYF.

The J gene is TRBJ2-6, the V gene TRBV7-2, with 14 bases aligning to TRBD2. The V gene's germline CDR1 is SGHTA and CDR2 FQGNSA. J was trimmed by 2 bases and V by 6 bases; bases with no gene match: 3. The CDR3 is 17 amino acids. In DNA form, the CDR3 reads TGTGCCAGCAGACCGGGACTAGCGGGAGCTGGGGCCAACGTCCTGACTTTC. This encodes CASRPGLAGAGANVLTF.

The CDR3: CASSQGQAGRGTEAFF. For the CDR3, the DNA is TGCGCCAGCAGCCAAGGACAGGCCGGCCGGGGCACTGAAGCTTTCTTT. The V gene is TRBV5-1, the J gene TRBJ1-1; 7 bases fit TRBD1. CDR1 and CDR2 from the germline V gene are SGHRS and YFSETQ. The CDR3 consists of 16 residues. J was trimmed by 4 bases and V by 4 bases; bases with no gene match: 13.

CDR3 sequence: CASSPEGVGPWGTEAFF. CDR3 coding DNA: TGTGCCAGCAGCCCCGAAGGGGTGGGGCCTTGGGGCACTGAAGCTTTCTTT. This chain connects TRBV7-9 to TRBJ1-1; D perhaps matches TRBD1 (5 bases). This CDR3 has 17 amino acids. Trimming left V 5 bases short and J 4 bases short, with 23 bases between. Germline CDR1 SEHNR, CDR2 FQNEAQ (reference sequence).

This chain uses TRBV7-2 with TRBJ2-2; D not resolved. There are 13 residues in the CDR3. Germline V gene lookup returns CDR1 SGHTA and CDR2 FQGNSA. Trimming took off 0 bases at V and 6 bases at J, with 5 bases between the two ends. CDR3 sequence: CASSLAPPGELFF. CDR3 sequence (DNA): TGTGCCAGCAGCTTAGCTCCCCCCGGGGAGCTGTTTTTT.

The genes are TRBV10-3 and TRBJ2-1; 11 nucleotides match TRBD2. This CDR3 has 16 residues. Per germline, CDR1 ENHRY and CDR2 SYGVKD. After removal of 4 bases from V and 2 bases from J, the junction contained 4 bases not matched to a gene. The CDR3 DNA is TGTGCCATCAGTGTCGGGACTAGCGGTACCTACAATGAGCAGTTCTTC. Encoded protein: CAISVGTSGTYNEQFF.